One sample yielded the 15 T cell receptor beta chains listed below, sequenced in a study of response to subunit inactivated influenza vaccine. TCRdb used MiXCR to reprocess the RT-PCR reads, holding one entry per CDR3 protein. Of 500,000 to 600,000 distinct CDR3 sequences in the sample, 14% were seen once. The material was PBMCs from blood, obtained about 11 days after vaccination. Receptors originate from a man aged 45-65 years who received an inactivated influenza vaccine.

The V call is TRBV12-3 or TRBV12-4, the J call TRBJ2-7; the match to TRBD1 covers 8 bases. There are 14 residues in the CDR3. J gave up 6 bases and V 6 bases, and 10 bases lay outside the gene matches. DNA of the CDR3: TGTGCCAGCAGGGACAGGGACCGTCGCTCCGAGCAGTACTTC. Translation: CASRDRDRRSEQYF.

V is TRBV10-3 and J is TRBJ1-6, with D unclear. The CDR3 extends over 13 amino acids. Per germline, CDR1 ENHRY and CDR2 SYGVKD. V lost 3 bases to trimming and J lost 10 bases, with 10 bases between them. The CDR3, as DNA: TGTGCCATCAGTGAAGGGATGGAATCACCCCTCCACTTT. Translating it yields CAISEGMESPLHF.

J is TRBJ1-2 and V is TRBV7-2, with a possible D match to TRBD1 (5 bases). The germline V gene has CDR1 SGHTA and CDR2 FQGNSA. The CDR3 consists of 15 residues. Trimming shortened V by 1 base and J by 6 bases, and 15 bases separated the two germline ends. The CDR3 coding sequence is TGTGCCAGCAGCTTAGTGTCCTACAGGCGAGATGGCTACACCTTC. It codes for CASSLVSYRRDGYTF.

In its sample, this clonotype was seen a few times. The gene calls are TRBV12-3 or TRBV12-4 and TRBJ1-4; D may be TRBD1 (6 bases). Trimming left V 4 bases short and J 5 bases short, with 20 bases between. The CDR3 runs to 17 residues. The CDR3 DNA reads TGTGCCAGCAGTTCAAACACCGGAGCGGGGACAAATGAAAAACTGTTTTTT. Amino acids: CASSSNTGAGTNEKLFF.

This chain connects TRBV6-2 or TRBV6-3 to TRBJ1-5; no clear D. Between the trimmed V and J ends, which lost 2 bases and 7 bases, there was a span of 9 bases. The CDR3 length is 13 residues. Germline values: CDR1 MNHEY, CDR2 SVGEGT. CDR3 amino acids: CASSYVREQPQHF. CDR3 coding DNA: TGTGCCAGCAGTTACGTTAGGGAGCAGCCCCAGCATTTT.

This rearrangement joins TRBV20-1 to TRBJ1-2, with D maybe TRBD1 (5 bases). The CDR3 is 12 residues long. V was pared by 5 bases and J by 4 bases, with 11 bases between. CDR1 and CDR2 from the germline V gene are DFQATT and SNEGSKA (reference sequence). The CDR3 loop is CSAPQGTYGYTF. The DNA of the CDR3 is TGCAGTGCTCCCCAGGGAACCTATGGCTACACCTTC.

A few counts support this clonotype. This chain connects TRBV7-2 to TRBJ1-2; 7 nucleotides line up with TRBD1. CDR3 length: 16 amino acids. J lost 1 base, V lost 0 bases, and 5 bases had no gene match. Germline loops: CDR1 SGHTA, CDR2 FQGNSA. CDR3 sequence reads: CASSLAHRGDNYGYTF. The CDR3 coding sequence is TGTGCCAGCAGCTTAGCTCACAGGGGAGATAACTATGGCTACACCTTC.

The chain recombines TRBV19 with TRBJ2-3; the D gene is possibly TRBD2 (7 bases). Germline V CDR1 and CDR2: LNHDA, SQIVND (reference sequence). V lost 10 bases and J 5 bases, leaving 22 bases between the germline ends. The CDR3 has 15 amino acids. CDR3 bases: TGTGCCACAAACCACAGGAGGGGAGGGGGAGATACGCAGTATTTT. Amino acids: CATNHRRGGGDTQYF.

This clonotype has just a few counts. This chain uses TRBV24-1 with TRBJ2-5; 11 bases fit TRBD2. Trimming cost V 0 bases and J 3 bases; bases outside gene matches: 5. CDR1 is KGHDR, CDR2 SFDVKD, per germline. The CDR3 is 17 amino acids. The CDR3 bases are TGTGCCACCAGTGATTTGGGTAGCGGGGGGGCCGAAGAGACCCAGTACTTC. Translation: CATSDLGSGGAEETQYF.

The rearrangement joins TRBV6-1 to TRBJ1-5, with 7 bases aligning to TRBD1. Looked up from germline, CDR1 is MNHNS and CDR2 is SASEGT. The CDR3 extends over 17 amino acids. V was clipped by 6 bases and J by 2 bases; unmatched bases: 13. The CDR3 DNA sequence: TGTGCCAGCAGACGGGGGAGACAGGGTGGGGGCAATCAGCCCCAGCATTTT. Translated, it gives CASRRGRQGGGNQPQHF.

In this sample, this clonotype turned up many times. The chain carries TRBV5-4 and TRBJ2-2; D unresolved. CDR3 size: 13 residues. Germline V gives CDR1 SGHNT, CDR2 YYREEE (reference sequence). The V and J ends lost 4 bases and 5 bases respectively, with 9 bases between them. The CDR3 DNA reads as TGTGCCAGCAGCGTAGACGTGACCGGGGAGCTGTTTTTT. This translates into CASSVDVTGELFF.

This chain joins TRBV7-2 and TRBJ1-6; D is possibly TRBD1 (6 bases). The CDR3 length is 15 residues. Germline-derived CDR1 and CDR2 are SGHTA and FQGNSA. V gave up 2 bases and J gave up 12 bases, with 17 bases separating them. The CDR3, as DNA: TGTGCCAGCAGCTTATCGACAGGCAGTCGCGAACCCCTCCACTTT. Amino acids: CASSLSTGSREPLHF.

The genes are TRBV7-8 and TRBJ2-7; 10 bases match TRBD1. The CDR3 has 15 residues. The junction had 8 bases not matched to a gene; V was cut back by 5 bases and J by 4 bases. The germline V gene has CDR1 SGHVS and CDR2 FQNEAQ. The CDR3 here is CASSVGRDRGYEQYF. DNA for the CDR3: TGTGCCAGCAGCGTGGGGCGGGACAGGGGATACGAGCAGTACTTC. Full variable domain (outside the CDR3, taken from reference TRBV7-8 and TRBJ2-7): GAGVSQSPRYKVAKRGQDVALRCDPISGHVSLFWYQQALGQGPEFLTYFQNEAQLDKSGLPSDRFFAERPEGSVSTLKIQRTQQEDSAVYLCASSVGRDRGYEQYFGPGTRLTVT.

This clonotype was observed a few times. The J gene is TRBJ2-3, the V gene TRBV14; 15 nucleotides align to TRBD2. Germline assignment: CDR1 SGHDN and CDR2 FVKESK. Trimming cost V 3 bases and J 5 bases; bases outside gene matches: 3. This CDR3 is built from 16 residues. The CDR3 bases are TGTGCCAGCAGCCACGGACTAGCGGGAGGGAAAGATACGCAGTATTTT. Protein product: CASSHGLAGGKDTQYF.

This clonotype has more than one count but fewer than ten. This rearrangement joins TRBV12-3 or TRBV12-4 to TRBJ2-1; D not resolved. Deletions cut 0 bases from V and 12 bases from J, with 9 bases between. The CDR3 has 12 residues. CDR3: CASSLAPGAQFF. As DNA, the CDR3 is TGTGCCAGCAGTTTAGCGCCGGGCGCGCAGTTCTTC.